Detailed here is one TCR beta chain. The data are from a study of blood T cell repertoires in COVID-19. Across the whole study: There were acute and convalescent COVID-19 samples, and they came from the United States, Italy and Spain.

TCRdb keeps only in-frame clones here, not all; method: immunoSEQ multiplex PCR. The sample lists about 210,000 clones; over 70% were seen once. V trimming: 2 bases; J trimming: 1 base; junction bases outside the gene matches: 6. Germline CDR1 and CDR2: KGHSH and LQKENI. The CDR3 length is 16 residues. The clonotype was recovered from a woman between 50 and 59 years old with acute or convalescent COVID-19. Sequenced sample: peripheral blood. This rearrangement joins TRBV18 to TRBJ1-1; 8 bases are a match to TRBD1. CDR3 DNA: TGTGCCAGCTCACCATTTTCACAGGGGGGGAACACTGAAGCTTTCTTT. It yields the protein CASSPFSQGGNTEAFF.